These T cell receptor beta chains were read from a single sample in a study of cytomegalovirus exposure and HLA in healthy donors. Sequencing was performed with immunoSEQ multiplex PCR; in TCRdb, only in-frame clones are kept and a portion is missing. The profile shows roughly 180,000 clones, 60% to 85% of them singletons. Material: PBMCs. These receptors were collected from a male donor in good health and CMV-seronegative. The CDR3 runs from the conserved cysteine through the conserved F or W. D genes are given only for firm matches. Clone size is stated in some rows and not others, as once, few, many or a class when expanded.

>TRBV4-3|TRBJ2-3|-|TRBD2
CASSQDRGETDTQYF
TGCGCCAGCAGCCAAGATCGGGGGGAAACAGATACGCAGTATTTT
>TRBV6-1|TRBJ2-2|-|-
CASSTGQAGELFF
TGTGCCAGCAGCACCGGCCAGGCCGGGGAGCTGTTTTTT
>TRBV9|TRBJ2-3|-|TRBD2
CASSVERGADTQYF
TGTGCCAGCAGCGTAGAGCGGGGGGCGGATACGCAGTATTTT
>TRBV10-3|TRBJ2-5|-|TRBD2
CAISESGTSGSSETQYF
TGTGCCATCAGTGAGTCGGGAACTAGCGGGAGTTCAGAGACCCAGTACTTC
>TRBV7-3|TRBJ2-3|-|-
CASSARSGTVDTQYF
TGTGCCAGCAGCGCTAGAAGCGGAACCGTGGATACGCAGTATTTT
>TRBV5-4|TRBJ2-3|-|-
CASIKDSGTDTQYF
TGTGCCAGCATCAAGGACAGCGGCACAGATACGCAGTATTTT
>TRBV10-3|TRBJ1-1|-|TRBD1
CAITATGEGTEAFF
TGTGCCATCACCGCGACAGGGGAAGGCACTGAAGCTTTCTTT
>TRBV9|TRBJ2-3|-|TRBD2
CASSVAAGGGTDTQYF
TGTGCCAGCAGCGTAGCAGCGGGAGGTGGCACAGATACGCAGTATTTT
>TRBV6-5|TRBJ1-1|-|-
CASSSLAPPGEAFF
TGTGCCAGCAGTTCACTCGCCCCTCCGGGTGAAGCTTTCTTT
>TRBV5-4|TRBJ2-7|few|TRBD1
CASSFQGAVHEQYF
TGTGCCAGCAGCTTTCAGGGGGCGGTCCACGAGCAGTACTTC
>TRBV4-1|TRBJ2-1|-|TRBD2
CASSQDSPSGSYNEQFF
TGCGCCAGCAGCCAAGATAGCCCTAGCGGGAGCTACAATGAGCAGTTCTTC
>TRBV6-6|TRBJ1-6|-|TRBD1
CASSYSGQLNSPLHF
TGTGCCAGCAGTTACTCGGGACAGTTGAATTCACCCCTCCACTTT
>TRBV5-1|TRBJ2-3|-|TRBD2
CASSPRTSGGTDTQYF
TGCGCCAGCAGCCCGCGGACTAGCGGGGGCACAGATACGCAGTATTTT
>TRBV4-3|TRBJ1-1|-|-
CASSQGQEITEAFF
TGCGCCAGCAGCCAAGGACAGGAGATAACTGAAGCTTTCTTT
>TRBV6-5|TRBJ2-3|-|-
CASRRGTDTQYF
TGTGCCAGCAGGAGGGGGACAGATACGCAGTATTTT
>TRBV28|TRBJ2-5|few|TRBD1
CASSPGQGTIFQETQYF
TGTGCCAGCAGCCCGGGACAGGGAACCATATTCCAAGAGACCCAGTACTTC
>TRBV30|TRBJ2-2|-|-
CAWSSRLLTGELFF
TGTGCCTGGAGTTCCCGACTCCTTACCGGGGAGCTGTTTTTT
>TRBV4-3|TRBJ2-1|-|-
CASSQGGGIYNEQFF
TGCGCCAGCAGCCAAGGGGGAGGTATCTACAATGAGCAGTTCTTC
>TRBV19|TRBJ1-2|few|TRBD1
CASSFVSQGANYGYTF
TGTGCCAGTAGTTTCGTCAGCCAGGGGGCAAACTATGGCTACACCTTC
>TRBV7-9|TRBJ2-5|-|-
CASSLLSLPQETQYF
TGTGCCAGCAGCTTGTTAAGCCTACCCCAAGAGACCCAGTACTTC
>TRBV7-9|TRBJ2-1|-|-
CASSSLGEKFF
TGTGCCAGCAGCTCCCTTGGGGAGAAATTCTTC
>TRBV25-1|TRBJ2-1|few|TRBD2
CASSNSGSRDEQFF
TGTGCCAGCAGTAATAGCGGGAGTCGCGATGAGCAGTTCTTC